This TCR beta chain was documented in a study of blood T cell repertoires in COVID-19. Enrolled through a virtual design, the participants were between 18 and 89 years of age and came from fewer than 30 US areas. Symptom resolution, clearance, or two negative PCRs marked donors in Cohort 3 as recovered. Germline assignment: CDR1 KGHSH and CDR2 LQKENI. This CDR3 has 16 residues. Trimming took off 6 bases at V and 3 bases at J, with 17 bases between the two ends. Here immunoSEQ multiplex PCR was the method, and the copy in TCRdb shows in-frame clones only, minus some. The table lists some 300,000 clones, about nine tenths of them singletons, with around a tenth in the top ten.

The TCR comes from a woman between 35 and 50 years old who had recovered from COVID-19. The chain recombines TRBV18 with TRBJ2-2; no clear D gene. Sequencing used PBMCs or T cells enriched from blood (not recorded which). The CDR3 bases are TGTGCCAGCTCCCCCTTACCGCCCGGTTACACCGGGGAGCTGTTTTTT. Translating it yields CASSPLPPGYTGELFF.